Listed here are 8 T cell receptor beta chains from one sample, sequenced in a study of cytomegalovirus exposure and HLA in healthy donors listed by TCRdb under 2017. Receptor libraries were prepared by the immunoSEQ multiplex PCR assay. A mixture of 60 forward primers for TCR Vbeta segments and 13 reverse primers for TCR Jbeta segments was used in the multiplex PCR. This immuneACCESS table, as held by TCRdb, lists in-frame sequences with V and J called but not all clones. Of the missing ones, under half trace to an unresolved V gene in checked studies; the others have no known cause. The sample table lists fewer than 130,000 clones, 70% to 90% of them with a count of one. Approximately 1.8% of the sample lies in the top ten. The sample comprised PBMCs. These receptors originate from a man aged 40-55 years in good health and CMV-seronegative.

V gene TRBV25-1 combines with J gene TRBJ1-2; 7 bases fit TRBD1. Germline-derived CDR1 and CDR2 are MGHDK and SYGVNS. The CDR3 is made up of 13 amino acids. Trimming cost V 4 bases and J 8 bases; bases outside gene matches: 7. The CDR3 spells CASSGDRASGYTF. CDR3 DNA sequence: TGTGCCAGCAGTGGTGACAGGGCGTCGGGCTACACCTTC.

Here the CDR3 reads CASSYGGASPEAFF. DNA of the CDR3: TGTGCCAGCAGTTATGGGGGGGCCTCCCCTGAAGCTTTCTTT. The chain combines TRBV6-6 with TRBJ1-1; TRBD1 might be the D (6 bases). V dropped 3 bases and J dropped 6 bases, with 14 bases sitting between them. The CDR3 covers 14 residues. Germline-derived CDR1 and CDR2 are MNHNY and SVGAGI (reference sequence).

The V and J genes are TRBV6-5 and TRBJ2-7, with 7 bases fitting TRBD2. From germline, CDR1 is MNHEY and CDR2 SVGAGI. The CDR3 runs to 13 residues. The V segment lost 5 bases and the J segment 6 bases; nucleotides outside the gene matches: 7. CDR3 in amino acids: CASSPLGGTEQYF. For the CDR3, the DNA is TGTGCCAGCAGTCCCTTGGGAGGGACCGAGCAGTACTTC.

The CDR3 nucleotides read TGTGCCTGGGACGCGGGACAGGGTGGCTATGGCTACACCTTC. Residues: CAWDAGQGGYGYTF. This chain links TRBV30 with TRBJ1-2, with TRBD1 identical over 9 bases. Trimming removed 5 bases from V and 4 bases from J; junction bases left unmatched: 8. Per the germline V gene, CDR1 is GTSNPN and CDR2 is SVGIG (reference sequence). The CDR3 has 14 residues.

This chain links TRBV7-2 with TRBJ1-2; D is ambiguous. With 1 base removed from V and 0 bases from J, the gap between germline ends came to 6 bases. Germline CDR1 reads SGHTA; CDR2 reads FQGNSA. The CDR3 has 14 residues. CDR3 sequence: CASSLGQTNYGYTF. CDR3 bases: TGTGCCAGCAGCTTAGGCCAGACTAACTATGGCTACACCTTC.

V gene TRBV29-1 combines with J gene TRBJ1-2, with 7 positions matching TRBD1. The CDR3 runs 13 residues. Germline trimming cut 4 bases from V and 4 bases from J; bases unmatched to any gene: 6. Germline CDR1 is SQVTM and CDR2 is ANQGSEA. The CDR3 region has the DNA TGCAGCGTTGGCGGGGACAGCTTCTATGGCTACACCTTC. This gives the protein CSVGGDSFYGYTF.

This clone was detected only once. CDR3 nucleotides: TGTGCCAGCAGCTCCCGGACTAGCCGCGGTATCACAGATACGCAGTATTTT. It specifies CASSSRTSRGITDTQYF. The gene calls are TRBV5-6 and TRBJ2-3; TRBD2 matches at 8 bases. Germline V gives CDR1 SGHDT, CDR2 YYEEEE. V dropped 3 bases and J dropped 2; count of bases not matched to a gene: 11. This CDR3 comprises 17 residues.

The rearrangement joins TRBV6-5 to TRBJ1-6; maybe TRBD1 (5 bases). This CDR3 region has 12 residues. In germline, CDR1 is MNHEY, CDR2 SVGAGI. Trimming cost V 9 bases and J 7 bases, with 10 bases left between them. CDR3 DNA sequence: TGTGCCAGTCGGGACTGGAATTCACCCCTCCACTTT. It specifies CASRDWNSPLHF.